This TCR beta chain is from a study of cytomegalovirus exposure and HLA in healthy donors. Findings and caveats of the study: In a later analysis, donors in an Asian-associated ancestry cluster reportedly had fewer N-insertions in productive TCRs than the cohort mean. Overall, roughly 150 TCR beta chains were annotated as cytomegalovirus-associated.

Primers: 60 Vbeta forward and 13 Jbeta reverse. Clones were read by immunoSEQ multiplex PCR, and TCRdb kept only the in-frame ones, dropping some. The sample records some 140,000 clones, 65% to 85% being singletons. When sampled, the donors appeared nominally healthy, though they likely had unrecorded immune exposures. About this clone itself: Its antigen is currently unknown.

V was clipped by 3 bases and J by 0 bases, with 9 bases between them. Germline CDR1 LNHNV, CDR2 YYDKDF (reference sequence). This CDR3 region has 16 residues. This sequence was found in a man younger than 30 in good health and CMV-seronegative. Sample: PBMCs. The chain combines TRBV15 with TRBJ2-6; D ambiguous. The CDR3 DNA reads as TGTGCCACCAGCAGTTTAGCTGTCTCTGGGGCCAACGTCCTGACTTTC. Translation: CATSSLAVSGANVLTF. The variable domain in full, completed from reference TRBV15 and TRBJ2-6, reads DAMVIQNPRYQVTQFGKPVTLSCSQTLNHNVMYWYQQKSSQAPKLLFHYYDKDFNNEADTPDNFQSRRPNTSFCFLDIRSPGLGDTAMYLCATSSLAVSGANVLTFGAGSRLTVL.